One TCR beta chain is described in this entry. Its antigen is as yet unknown. The sort gate was single viable CD3+CD4+CD8-CD45RO+ cells for memory CD4+ T cells. Positive selection with CD4 microbeads enriched total CD4+ T cells. The sample belongs to a study of memory CD4+ T cells and cytomegalovirus serostatus. Study as a whole: Healthy Belgian adult donors included several CMV-positive and around 25 CMV-negative people.

Per the germline V gene, CDR1 is SNHLY and CDR2 is FYNNEI. The CDR3 contains 13 residues. Deletions cut 4 bases from V and 8 bases from J, with 12 bases between. Study findings and constraints: Of 150 to 200 reported CMV TCRbeta sequences, some 67 were found in memory CD4+ repertoires.

Authors' processing steps: Out-of-frame sequences were removed, leaving a few million distinct TCRbeta sequences. The repertoire was sequenced with immunoSEQ multiplex PCR; TCRdb's copy has only in-frame clones and lacks some. V, J and clone size are those of that table, while D and trimming were read from the DNA. The data show tens of thousands of clones, with roughly 84% seen just once and approximately 0.5% held by the top ten. The sequence came from an adult in good health and CMV-seronegative. Some clones in this sample may be carry-over from other donors' samples. The chain recombines TRBV2 with TRBJ2-1, with D perhaps matching TRBD1 or TRBD2 (5 bases each). Material: memory CD4+ T cells from blood. CDR3 region: CASSGDLGDEQFF. The CDR3 nucleotides are TGTGCCAGCAGTGGGGACCTAGGGGATGAGCAGTTCTTC. The full variable domain, rest sourced from reference TRBV2 and TRBJ2-1, is EPEVTQTPSHQVTQMGQEVILRCVPISNHLYFYWYRQILGQKVEFLVSFYNNEISEKSEIFDDQFSVERPDGSNFTLKIRSTKLEDSAMYFCASSGDLGDEQFFGPGTRLTVL.